Below, one T cell receptor (beta chain) is given with its context. This entry is derived from a study of radiotherapy plus CTLA-4 blockade in lung cancer. The CDR3 has 14 residues. V lost 2 bases and J 6 bases, leaving 17 bases between the germline ends. Germline CDR1 GTSNPN, CDR2 SVGIG (reference sequence). Libraries were prepared by immunoSEQ multiplex PCR; TCRdb keeps only in-frame clonotypes and omits some of them. Among over 80,000 clones listed, around 83% were seen once. This chain joins TRBV30 and TRBJ2-7, with D possibly matching TRBD1 (5 bases). The clonotype originates from a human donor with non-small cell lung cancer who had stable disease on radiotherapy plus ipilimumab. Sequenced material: peripheral blood, taken from a patient treated with radiotherapy plus ipilimumab. The CDR3 DNA reads TGTGCCTGGAGTCCAGTCAGGGCGCTCGGCGAGCAGTACTTC. Protein sequence: CAWSPVRALGEQYF.